This T cell receptor beta chain was recovered during a study of T cell clones after liver transplantation. Study summary: Immunosuppression withdrawal was tried within 2 years after liver transplantation in this trial. A pre-transplant mixed lymphocyte reaction with TCRbeta sequencing defined graft-donor-reactive clones followed in post-transplant blood.

In germline, CDR1 is MDHEN, CDR2 SYDVKM. Trimming left V 6 bases short and J 1 base short, with 16 bases between. This CDR3 has 16 amino acids. Method: immunoSEQ multiplex PCR; TCRdb's copy keeps in-frame clones and lacks some. This sample carries approximately 68,000 clones, about 80% of them seen once, and the ten largest clones take roughly 0.6%. This TCR came from a human donor who received a liver transplant. This chain connects TRBV28 to TRBJ2-1; D might be TRBD2 (6 bases). Sequences were derived from CD4+ T cells from blood, sampled before liver transplant. CDR3 DNA sequence: TGTGCCAGCAGCTTGGACTACGTTAGGTCCTACAATGAGCAGTTCTTC. Translation: CASSLDYVRSYNEQFF.